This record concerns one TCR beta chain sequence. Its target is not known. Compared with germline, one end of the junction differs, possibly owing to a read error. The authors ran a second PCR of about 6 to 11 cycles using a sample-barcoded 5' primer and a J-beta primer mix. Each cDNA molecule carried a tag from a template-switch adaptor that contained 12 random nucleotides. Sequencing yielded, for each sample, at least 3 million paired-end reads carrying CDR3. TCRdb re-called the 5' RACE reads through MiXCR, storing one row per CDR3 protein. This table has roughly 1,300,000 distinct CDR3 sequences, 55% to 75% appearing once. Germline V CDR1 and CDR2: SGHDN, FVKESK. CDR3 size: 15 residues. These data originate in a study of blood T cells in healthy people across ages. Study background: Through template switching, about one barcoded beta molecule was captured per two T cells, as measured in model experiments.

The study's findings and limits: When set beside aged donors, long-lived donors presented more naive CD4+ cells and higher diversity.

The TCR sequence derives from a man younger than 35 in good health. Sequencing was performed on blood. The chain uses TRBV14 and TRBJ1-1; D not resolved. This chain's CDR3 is CASSPGPLPNTETFF. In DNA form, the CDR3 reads TGTGCCAGCAGCCCCGGACCGTTACCAAACACTGAAACTTTCTTT.